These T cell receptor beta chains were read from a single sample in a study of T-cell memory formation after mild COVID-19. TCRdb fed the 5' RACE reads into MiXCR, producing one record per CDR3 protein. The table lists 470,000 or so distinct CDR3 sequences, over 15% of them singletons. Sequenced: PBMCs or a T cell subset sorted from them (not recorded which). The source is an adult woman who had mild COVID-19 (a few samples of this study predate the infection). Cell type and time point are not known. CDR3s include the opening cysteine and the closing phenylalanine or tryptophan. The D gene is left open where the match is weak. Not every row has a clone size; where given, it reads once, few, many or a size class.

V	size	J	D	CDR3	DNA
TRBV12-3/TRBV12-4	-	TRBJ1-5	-	CASSVSGLYSNQPQHF	TGTGCCAGCAGCGTATCCGGCCTCTATAGCAATCAGCCCCAGCATTTT
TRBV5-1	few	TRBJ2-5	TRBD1	CASSLGQGAVETQYF	TGCGCCAGCAGCTTGGGCCAGGGGGCCGTAGAGACCCAGTACTTC
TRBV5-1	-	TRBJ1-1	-	CASSLEVSAEGTEAFF	TGCGCCAGCAGCTTGGAGGTCTCCGCTGAGGGTACTGAAGCTTTCTTT
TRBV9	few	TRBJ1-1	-	CASSVGPGNTEAFF	TGTGCCAGCAGCGTAGGCCCAGGGAACACTGAAGCTTTCTTT
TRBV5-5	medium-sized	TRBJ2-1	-	CASSLPTSGEQFF	TGTGCCAGCAGCTTGCCCACCTCGGGTGAGCAGTTCTTC
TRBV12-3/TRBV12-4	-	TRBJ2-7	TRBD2	CASSPGLAGAGKQYF	TGTGCCAGCAGTCCTGGACTAGCGGGAGCCGGAAAGCAGTACTTC
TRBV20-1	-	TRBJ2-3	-	CSARDSTAGGRDTQYF	TGCAGTGCTAGAGATTCCACGGCCGGGGGCCGGGATACGCAGTATTTT
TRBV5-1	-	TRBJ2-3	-	CASSLDGGSDTQYF	TGCGCCAGCAGCTTGGACGGGGGCTCCGATACGCAGTATTTT
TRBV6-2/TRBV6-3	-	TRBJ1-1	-	CASRTGLANTEAFF	TGTGCCAGCAGAACAGGACTCGCGAACACTGAAGCTTTCTTT
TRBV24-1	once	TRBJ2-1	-	CATSDPRLVVRFF	TGTGCCACCAGTGACCCCAGACTAGTAGTTCGGTTCTTC
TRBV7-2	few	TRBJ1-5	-	CASSAGLSNQPQHF	TGTGCCAGCAGCGCAGGGTTAAGCAATCAGCCCCAGCATTTT
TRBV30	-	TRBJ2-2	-	CAWSPTNTGELFF	TGTGCCTGGAGTCCGACCAACACCGGGGAGCTGTTTTTT
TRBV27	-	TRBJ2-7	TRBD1	CASSRRGQGPYEQYF	TGTGCCAGCAGTCGGCGGGGACAGGGTCCTTACGAGCAGTACTTC
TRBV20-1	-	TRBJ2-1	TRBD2	CSATSGRADWEQFF	TGCAGTGCTACTAGCGGGAGGGCCGATTGGGAGCAGTTCTTC
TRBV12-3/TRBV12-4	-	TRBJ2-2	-	CASSFLRTGELFF	TGTGCCAGCAGTTTCTTGCGGACCGGGGAGCTGTTTTTT
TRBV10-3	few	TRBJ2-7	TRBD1	CAISGDRGVYEQYF	TGTGCCATCAGTGGCGACAGGGGGGTCTACGAGCAGTACTTC
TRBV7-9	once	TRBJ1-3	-	CASIHGIGTSGNTIYF	TGTGCCAGCATCCATGGGATAGGGACCTCTGGAAACACCATATATTTT
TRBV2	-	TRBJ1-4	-	CASTPGQATNEKLFF	TGTGCCAGCACTCCGGGACAAGCAACTAATGAAAAACTGTTTTTT
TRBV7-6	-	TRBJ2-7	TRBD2	CASSLGGAGVYEKYF	TGTGCCAGCAGCTTAGGTGGAGCGGGAGTCTACGAGAAGTACTTC
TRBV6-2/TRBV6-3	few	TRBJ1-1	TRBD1	CASKPQGMNTEAFF	TGTGCCAGCAAGCCACAGGGGATGAACACTGAAGCTTTCTTT
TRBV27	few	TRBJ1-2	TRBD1	CASSLDRGNGYTF	TGTGCCAGCAGTCTCGACAGGGGCAATGGCTACACCTTC
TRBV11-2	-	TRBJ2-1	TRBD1	CASSLDRGRGYHEQFF	TGTGCCAGCAGCTTAGATCGAGGCAGGGGGTACCATGAGCAGTTCTTC
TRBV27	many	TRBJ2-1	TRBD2	CASTRTSGSLVTNNEQFF	TGTGCCAGCACCCGGACTAGCGGGAGCCTGGTGACAAACAATGAGCAGTTCTTC
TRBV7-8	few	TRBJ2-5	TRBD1	CASSFRTGEETQYF	TGTGCCAGCAGCTTCCGGACAGGGGAAGAGACCCAGTACTTC
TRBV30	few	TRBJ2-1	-	CAWGRAPVNNEQFF	TGTGCCTGGGGACGGGCCCCTGTAAACAATGAGCAGTTCTTC
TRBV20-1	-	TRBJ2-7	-	CSARDWPGPTYEQYF	TGCAGTGCTAGAGATTGGCCGGGGCCGACCTACGAGCAGTACTTC
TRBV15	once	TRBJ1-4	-	CATTDPGPLGEKLFF	TGTGCCACCACCGATCCAGGCCCTCTAGGGGAAAAACTGTTTTTT
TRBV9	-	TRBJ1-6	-	CASTPFGGPVDGSPLHF	TGTGCCAGCACCCCCTTTGGGGGGCCGGTTGATGGCTCACCCCTCCACTTT
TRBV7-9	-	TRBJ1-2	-	CASDKQGLAGYTF	TGTGCCAGCGACAAGCAGGGGCTAGCTGGCTACACCTTC
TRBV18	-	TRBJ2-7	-	CASSPPLGAIADEQYF	TGTGCCAGCTCACCTCCCCTAGGGGCTATAGCTGACGAGCAGTACTTC
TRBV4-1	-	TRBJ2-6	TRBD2	CASSHQTSGISSGANVLTF	TGCGCCAGCAGCCACCAGACTAGCGGGATTTCGTCTGGGGCCAACGTCCTGACTTTC
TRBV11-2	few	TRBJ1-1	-	CASTLPGQAGTEAFF	TGTGCCAGCACCCTACCTGGGCAGGCTGGCACTGAAGCTTTCTTT
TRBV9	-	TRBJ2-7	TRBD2	CASSVESGTSGEQYF	TGTGCCAGCAGCGTAGAATCCGGGACTAGTGGGGAGCAGTACTTC
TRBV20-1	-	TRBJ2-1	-	CSVNRYNEQFF	TGCAGTGTAAACAGATACAATGAGCAGTTCTTC
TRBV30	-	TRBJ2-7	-	CAWGDYEQYF	TGTGCTTGGGGTGACTACGAGCAGTACTTC
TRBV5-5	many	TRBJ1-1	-	CASSLGQNLMNTEAFF	TGTGCCAGCAGCTTGGGACAGAATCTCATGAACACTGAAGCTTTCTTT
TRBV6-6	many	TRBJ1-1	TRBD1	CASSYHPALTGEVEAFF	TGTGCCAGCAGTTACCACCCCGCCCTGACAGGGGAAGTTGAAGCTTTCTTT
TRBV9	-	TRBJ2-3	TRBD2	CASSVVGLAGGTDTQYF	TGTGCCAGCAGCGTAGTAGGACTAGCGGGGGGGACAGATACGCAGTATTTT
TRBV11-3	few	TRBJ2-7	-	CASTSGLREQYF	TGTGCCAGCACCTCGGGGCTACGAGAGCAGTACTTC
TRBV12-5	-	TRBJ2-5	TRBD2	CASGFGLAGETQYF	TGTGCTAGTGGTTTCGGCCTAGCGGGGGAGACCCAGTACTTC
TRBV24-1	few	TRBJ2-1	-	CATSLGGAYNEQFF	TGTGCCACCAGTTTGGGGGGCGCCTACAATGAGCAGTTCTTC
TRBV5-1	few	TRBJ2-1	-	CASSLVQGPYNEQFF	TGCGCCAGCAGCTTGGTTCAGGGACCCTACAATGAGCAGTTCTTC
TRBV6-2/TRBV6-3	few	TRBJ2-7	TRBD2	CASPMAGGPYEQYF	TGTGCCAGCCCTATGGCGGGGGGTCCCTACGAGCAGTACTTC
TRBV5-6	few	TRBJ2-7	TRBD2	CASSLATTSGTAYEQYF	TGTGCCAGCAGCTTGGCTACTACTAGCGGGACGGCCTACGAGCAGTACTTC
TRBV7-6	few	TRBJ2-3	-	CASSPSWVTDTQYF	TGTGCCAGCAGCCCCTCGTGGGTTACAGATACGCAGTATTTT
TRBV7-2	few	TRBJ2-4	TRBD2	CASSTGLAGGQGIQYF	TGTGCCAGCAGCACCGGACTAGCGGGAGGGCAGGGCATTCAGTACTTC
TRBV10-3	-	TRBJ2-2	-	CAISERRDTGELFF	TGTGCCATCAGTGAGAGGCGGGACACCGGGGAGCTGTTTTTT
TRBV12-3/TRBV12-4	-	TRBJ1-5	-	CASSFGPRNQPQHF	TGTGCCAGCAGTTTTGGTCCCCGCAATCAGCCCCAGCATTTT
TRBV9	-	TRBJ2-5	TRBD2	CASSVTSGVVQETQYF	TGTGCCAGCAGCGTTACTAGCGGGGTTGTTCAAGAGACCCAGTACTTC
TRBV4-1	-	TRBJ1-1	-	CASSQGVQGRAFF	TGCGCCAGCAGCCAGGGGGTACAGGGTCGGGCTTTCTTT
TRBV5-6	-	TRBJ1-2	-	CASRGNGGYTF	TGTGCCAGCAGGGGCAATGGGGGCTACACCTTC
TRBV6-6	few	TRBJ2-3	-	CASWAGMGTDTQYF	TGTGCCAGCTGGGCAGGGATGGGGACAGATACGCAGTATTTT
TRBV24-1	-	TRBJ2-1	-	CATRGRGYNEQFF	TGTGCCACCAGAGGAAGGGGTTACAATGAGCAGTTCTTC
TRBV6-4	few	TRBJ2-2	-	CASSDYPGSTGELFF	TGTGCCAGCAGTGACTACCCTGGTTCGACCGGGGAGCTGTTTTTT